The present entry profiles one T cell receptor (beta chain) with its context. This record belongs to a study of blood T cell repertoires in COVID-19. Sequencing used immunoSEQ multiplex PCR; TCRdb keeps in-frame clones, though not all of them. The sample lists about 66,000 clones; around four fifths were seen once. Material: peripheral blood. This sequence originates from a human donor in a cohort sampled during active COVID-19.

The CDR3 loop reads CASSSGLGTQFF. The DNA for the CDR3 is TGTGCCAGCAGTTCGGGACTAGGAACGCAGTTCTTC. V and J are TRBV12-3 or TRBV12-4 and TRBJ2-1, with TRBD2 identical over 8 bases. Trimming at V came to 4 bases and at J to 12 bases, leaving 5 bases not matched to a gene. CDR3 length equals 12 residues.